Sequencing of this T cell receptor beta chain was carried out in a study of blood T cell repertoires in COVID-19. Sequenced by immunoSEQ multiplex PCR; TCRdb stores in-frame clones only, minus some. The table lists 300,000 to 350,000 clones, 75% to 90% of them singletons, with roughly 2.3% in the top ten. There are 14 residues in the CDR3. Germline CDR1 is MNHEY and CDR2 is SVGEGT. Trimming cost V 2 bases and J 5 bases, with 12 bases left between them. Sequencing used PBMCs or T cells enriched from blood (not recorded which). The chain has TRBV6-2 or TRBV6-3 and TRBJ2-5; D not resolved. The TCR comes from a man between 25 and 39 years old who had recovered from COVID-19. Here the CDR3 reads CASSYSTPEETQYF. The DNA of the CDR3 is TGTGCCAGCAGTTACAGCACCCCGGAGGAGACCCAGTACTTC.